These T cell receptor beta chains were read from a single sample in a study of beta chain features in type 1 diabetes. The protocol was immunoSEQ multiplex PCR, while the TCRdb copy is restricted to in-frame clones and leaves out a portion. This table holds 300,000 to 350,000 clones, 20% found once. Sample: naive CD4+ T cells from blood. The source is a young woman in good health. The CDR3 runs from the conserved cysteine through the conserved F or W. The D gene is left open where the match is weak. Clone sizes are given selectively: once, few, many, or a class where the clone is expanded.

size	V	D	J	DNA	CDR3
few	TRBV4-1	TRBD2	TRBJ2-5	TGCGCCAGCAGCCAAGTTTATAGCGGGAGACGGGGGGAGACCCAGTACTTC	CASSQVYSGRRGETQYF
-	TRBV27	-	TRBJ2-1	TGTGCCAGCAGTTTACGCGGGCTTGAAGGGAATGAGCAGTTCTTC	CASSLRGLEGNEQFF
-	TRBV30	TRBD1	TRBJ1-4	TGTGCCTGGAGTGTAGATCTCAGGGGGCTTGGTGAAAAACTGTTTTTT	CAWSVDLRGLGEKLFF
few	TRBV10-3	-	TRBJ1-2	TGTGCCATCAGTGACAAGGAGTTAGGTGGCTACACCTTC	CAISDKELGGYTF
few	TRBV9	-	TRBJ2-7	TGTGCCAGCAGCCCGGGACTCTTCCAGACGGAGCAGTACTTC	CASSPGLFQTEQYF
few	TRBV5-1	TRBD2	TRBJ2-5	TGCGCCAGCAGCTCCACTAGCGGGGGTTCAGAGACCCAGTACTTC	CASSSTSGGSETQYF
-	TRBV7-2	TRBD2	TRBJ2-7	TGTGCCAGCAGTACTAGCGGGGCCTTGTCCTACGAGCAGTACTTC	CASSTSGALSYEQYF
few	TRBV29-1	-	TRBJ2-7	TGCAGCGTTGGCGGGGCAAGGGACTTCCCCACCTACGAGCAGTACTTC	CSVGGARDFPTYEQYF
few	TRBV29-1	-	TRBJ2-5	TGCAGCGTTGAATCCGGGGGTTCCCAGTACTTC	CSVESGGSQYF
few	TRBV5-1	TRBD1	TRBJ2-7	TGCGCCAGCAGCGGCGGGACAGGGGACTACGAGCAGTACTTC	CASSGGTGDYEQYF
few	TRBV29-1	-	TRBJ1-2	TGCAGCGTGGTCAAACATATTAACTATGGCTACACCTTC	CSVVKHINYGYTF
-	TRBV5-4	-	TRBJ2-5	TGTGCCAGCAGCTCCCGGTTTGGTAGCGGCCAAGAGACCCAGTACTTC	CASSSRFGSGQETQYF
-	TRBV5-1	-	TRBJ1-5	TGCGCCAGCAGCTTGGGGGGCGGCAATCAGCCCCAGCATTTT	CASSLGGGNQPQHF
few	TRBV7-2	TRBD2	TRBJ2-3	TGTGCCAGCAGCGGAAGGGGTATGGGCGGGGGGGCCACTACAGATACGCAGTATTTT	CASSGRGMGGGATTDTQYF
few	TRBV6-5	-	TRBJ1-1	TGTGCCAGCGGCCGTGGGAACACTGAAGCTTTCTTT	CASGRGNTEAFF
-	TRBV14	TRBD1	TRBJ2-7	TGTGCCAGCAGCCGAGGGACAGGGCTTGTATACGAGCAGTACTTC	CASSRGTGLVYEQYF
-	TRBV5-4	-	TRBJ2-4	TGTGCCAGCAGCTTCTTTGAACTCAGGATAGCCAAAAACATTCAGTACTTC	CASSFFELRIAKNIQYF
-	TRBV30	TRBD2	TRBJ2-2	TGTGCTAGGACTAGCGGGAGAGCGACCGGGGAGCTGTTTTTT	CARTSGRATGELFF
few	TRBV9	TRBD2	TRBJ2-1	TGTGCCAGCAGCGCCGGACTAGCGGGTTACAATGAGCAGTTCTTC	CASSAGLAGYNEQFF
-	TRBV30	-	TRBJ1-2	TGTGCCTGGAGTGTACTGGTCAACTATGGCTACACCTTC	CAWSVLVNYGYTF
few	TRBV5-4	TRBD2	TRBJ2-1	TGTGCCAGCAGCTTAGGGCAACGCGGGAGGTACAATGAGCAGTTCTTC	CASSLGQRGRYNEQFF